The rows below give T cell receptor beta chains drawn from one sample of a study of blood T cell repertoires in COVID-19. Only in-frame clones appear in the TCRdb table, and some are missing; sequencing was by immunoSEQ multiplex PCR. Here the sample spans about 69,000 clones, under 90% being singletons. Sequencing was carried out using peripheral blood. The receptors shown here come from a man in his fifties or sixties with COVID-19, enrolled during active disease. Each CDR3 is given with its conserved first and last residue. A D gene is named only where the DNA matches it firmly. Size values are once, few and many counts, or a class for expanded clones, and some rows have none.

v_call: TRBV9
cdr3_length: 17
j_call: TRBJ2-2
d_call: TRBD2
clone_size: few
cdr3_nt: TGTGCCAGCAGCGTTCGTTCGGGGGGGCCCGCGGCCGGGGAGCTGTTTTTT
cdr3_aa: CASSVRSGGPAAGELFF

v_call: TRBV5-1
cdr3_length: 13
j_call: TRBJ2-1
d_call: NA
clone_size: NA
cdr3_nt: TGCGCCAGCAGCTTTTCCCTTAGCGATGAGCAGTTCTTC
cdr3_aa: CASSFSLSDEQFF

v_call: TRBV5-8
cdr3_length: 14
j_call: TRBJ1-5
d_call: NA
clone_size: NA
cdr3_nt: TGTGCCAGCAGCCGCGGGACGGCGCGGGGGTCCCAGCATTTT
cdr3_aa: CASSRGTARGSQHF

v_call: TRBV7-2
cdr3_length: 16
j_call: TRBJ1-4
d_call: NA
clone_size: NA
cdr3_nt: TGTGCCAGCGGGTTAAACAGGGCTGCAACTAATGAAAAACTGTTTTTT
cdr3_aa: CASGLNRAATNEKLFF

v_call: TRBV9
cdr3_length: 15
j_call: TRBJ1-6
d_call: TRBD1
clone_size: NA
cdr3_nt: TGTGCCAGCAGCGTAGGCAGGGGGTTAGGGTCACCCCTCCACTTT
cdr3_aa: CASSVGRGLGSPLHF

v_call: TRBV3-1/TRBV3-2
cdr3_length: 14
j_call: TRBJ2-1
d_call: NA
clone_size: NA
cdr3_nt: TGTGCCAGCAGTCCGTCCAACTCCGGGGATATTAAGTTCTTC
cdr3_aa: CASSPSNSGDIKFF

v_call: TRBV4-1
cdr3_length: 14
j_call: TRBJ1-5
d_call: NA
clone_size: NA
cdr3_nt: TGCGCCAGCAGCCAACTTTTACAGGGTCAGCCCCAGCATTTT
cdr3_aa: CASSQLLQGQPQHF

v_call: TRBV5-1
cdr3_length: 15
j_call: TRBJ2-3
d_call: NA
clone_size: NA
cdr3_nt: TGCGCCAGCAGCTTAGTGGGGGGGGCCAGAGATACGCAGTATTTT
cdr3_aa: CASSLVGGARDTQYF

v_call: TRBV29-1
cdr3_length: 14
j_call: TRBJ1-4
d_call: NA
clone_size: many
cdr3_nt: TGCAGCGTTGAGGGAGGATCAACTAATGAAAAACTGTTTTTT
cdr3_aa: CSVEGGSTNEKLFF

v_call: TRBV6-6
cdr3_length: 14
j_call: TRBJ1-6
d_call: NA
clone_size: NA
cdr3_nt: TGTGCCAGCAGCCAACAGACCGTTAATTCACCCCTCCACTTT
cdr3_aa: CASSQQTVNSPLHF

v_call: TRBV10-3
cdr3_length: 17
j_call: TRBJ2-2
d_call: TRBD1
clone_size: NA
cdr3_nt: TGTGCCACGACCGCGAGACAGGGGACATCGAACACCGGGGAGCTGTTTTTT
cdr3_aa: CATTARQGTSNTGELFF

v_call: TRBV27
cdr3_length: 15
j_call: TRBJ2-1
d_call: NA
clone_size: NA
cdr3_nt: TGTGCCAGCAGTTCCCGGGACACAAACTACAATGAGCAGTTCTTC
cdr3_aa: CASSSRDTNYNEQFF

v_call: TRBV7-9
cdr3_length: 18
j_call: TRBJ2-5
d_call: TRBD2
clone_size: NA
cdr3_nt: TGTGCCAGCAGCGCCGGGACTAGCGGGGTTGCAGGCCAAGAGACCCAGTACTTC
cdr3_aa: CASSAGTSGVAGQETQYF

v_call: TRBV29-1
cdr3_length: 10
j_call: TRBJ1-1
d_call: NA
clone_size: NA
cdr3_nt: TGCAGCGTTGAGGAGGAGCGGGCTTTCTTT
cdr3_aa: CSVEEERAFF

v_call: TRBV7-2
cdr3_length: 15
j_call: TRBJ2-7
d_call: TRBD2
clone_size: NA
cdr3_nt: TGTGCCAGCAGGGCTCAACTAGCGGGGGCCTACGAGCAGTACTTC
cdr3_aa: CASRAQLAGAYEQYF

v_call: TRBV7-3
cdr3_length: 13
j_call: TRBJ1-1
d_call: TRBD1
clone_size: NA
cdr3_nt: TGTGCCAGCAGCTTTACAGGGGAAACTGAAGCTTTCTTT
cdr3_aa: CASSFTGETEAFF

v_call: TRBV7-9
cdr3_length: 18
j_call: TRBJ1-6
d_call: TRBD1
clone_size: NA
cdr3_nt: TGTGCCAGCAGCTTAGTGAGGACAGGGAGGATTAATAATTCACCCCTCCACTTT
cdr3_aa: CASSLVRTGRINNSPLHF

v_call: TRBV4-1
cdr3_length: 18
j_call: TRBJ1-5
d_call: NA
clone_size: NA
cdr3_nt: TGCGCCAGCAGCCAAGACTATGGTCCGGGGTTGTACAATCAGCCCCAGCATTTT
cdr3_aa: CASSQDYGPGLYNQPQHF

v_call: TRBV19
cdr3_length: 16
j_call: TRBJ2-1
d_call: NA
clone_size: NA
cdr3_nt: TGTGCCAGTAGTATCGCCTCCGGCCGGGGTGGCAATGAGCAGTTCTTC
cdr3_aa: CASSIASGRGGNEQFF

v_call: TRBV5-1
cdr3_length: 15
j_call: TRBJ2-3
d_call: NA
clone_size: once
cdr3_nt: TGCGCCAGCAGCTTGGCGCTCAGGGACTCAGATACGCAGTATTTT
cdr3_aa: CASSLALRDSDTQYF

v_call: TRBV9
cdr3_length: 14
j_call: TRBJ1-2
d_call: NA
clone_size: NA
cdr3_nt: TGTGCCAGCAGCGTAGGCGGAGACGACTATGGCTACACCTTC
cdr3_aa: CASSVGGDDYGYTF

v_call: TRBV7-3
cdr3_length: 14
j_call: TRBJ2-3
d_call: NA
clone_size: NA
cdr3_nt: TGTGCCAGCAGCTTAACAAGGGGGACAGATACGCAGTATTTT
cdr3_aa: CASSLTRGTDTQYF

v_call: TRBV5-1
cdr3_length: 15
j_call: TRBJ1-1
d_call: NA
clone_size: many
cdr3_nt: TGCGCCAGCAGCTTGCACTGGACAGTAGCGACTGAAGCTTTCTTT
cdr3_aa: CASSLHWTVATEAFF

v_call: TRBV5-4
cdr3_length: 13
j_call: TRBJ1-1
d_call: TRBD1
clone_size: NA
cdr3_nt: TGTGCCAGCGCCGGGACAGGGGACACTGAAGCTTTCTTT
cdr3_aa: CASAGTGDTEAFF

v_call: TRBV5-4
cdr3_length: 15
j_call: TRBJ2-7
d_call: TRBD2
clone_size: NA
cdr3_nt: TGTGCCAGCAGCTTGGCTTTTAGCGGGGGATACGAGCAGTACTTC
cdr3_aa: CASSLAFSGGYEQYF

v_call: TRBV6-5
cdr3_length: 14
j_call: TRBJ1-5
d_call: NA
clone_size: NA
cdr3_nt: TGTGCCAGCGGAATTGGCGGTCGGAGTCAGCCCCAGCATTTT
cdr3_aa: CASGIGGRSQPQHF

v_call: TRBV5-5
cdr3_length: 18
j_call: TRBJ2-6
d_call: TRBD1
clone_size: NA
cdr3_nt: TGTGCCAGCAGCTACTGGACAGGCGCAAGCTCTGGGGCCAACGTCCTGACTTTC
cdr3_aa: CASSYWTGASSGANVLTF

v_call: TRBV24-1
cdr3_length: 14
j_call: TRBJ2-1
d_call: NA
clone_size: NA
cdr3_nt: TGTGCCACCAGTGTCGCTGGGCCTTCCAATGAGCAGTTCTTC
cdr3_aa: CATSVAGPSNEQFF

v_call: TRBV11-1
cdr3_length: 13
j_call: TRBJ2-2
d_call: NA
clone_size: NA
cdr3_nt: TGTGCCAGCAGCGAGGCGAACACCGGGGAGCTGTTTTTT
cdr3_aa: CASSEANTGELFF

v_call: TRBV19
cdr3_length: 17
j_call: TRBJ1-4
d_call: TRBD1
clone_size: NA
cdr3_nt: TGTGCCAGTAGTATTTTTAAGGGGGCGCGGACTAATGAAAAACTGTTTTTT
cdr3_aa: CASSIFKGARTNEKLFF

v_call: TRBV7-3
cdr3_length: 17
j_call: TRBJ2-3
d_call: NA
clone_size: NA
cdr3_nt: TGTGCCAGCAGCCCTGGTGGGGGGGGCGGACATCCAGATACGCAGTATTTT
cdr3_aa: CASSPGGGGGHPDTQYF

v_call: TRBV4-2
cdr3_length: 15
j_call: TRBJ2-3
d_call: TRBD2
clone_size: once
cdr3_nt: TGTGCCAGCAGCCAGGCTAGCGGGGTAGCAGATACGCAGTATTTT
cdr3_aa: CASSQASGVADTQYF